What follows describes a single T cell receptor (beta chain). This sample was taken from a study of OX40 agonist ivuxolimab in advanced cancers. Assay: immunoSEQ multiplex PCR; the TCRdb copy retains only in-frame clones and omits some. The sample has 100,000 or so clones; around 95% are singletons. Trimming pared 5 bases from V and 4 bases from J, leaving 12 bases between. The CDR3 has 15 amino acids. The germline V gene encodes CDR1 LGHNA and CDR2 YSLEER. This sample comprised CD4+ or CD8+ T cells sorted from blood, obtained in a trial of the OX40 agonist ivuxolimab. The sequence was obtained from an adult with an advanced solid tumor such as melanoma, head and neck, liver or kidney cancer. J is TRBJ2-6 and V is TRBV4-3; TRBD2 is a possible D gene (5 bases). CDR3 region: CASSSGISGANVLTF. The CDR3 DNA reads as TGCGCCAGCAGCTCGGGAATCTCCGGGGCCAACGTCCTGACTTTC.